This TCR beta chain originates from a study of cytomegalovirus exposure and HLA in healthy donors. The study ran its PCR with 60 Vbeta and 13 Jbeta primers. Sequenced by immunoSEQ multiplex PCR; TCRdb stores in-frame clones only, minus some. Of 100,000 to 150,000 clones detected, over 70% appear once; the ten largest clones hold around 1.9%. Overall study findings and caveats: In a later analysis, several top co-occurrence clusters appeared linked to parvovirus B19, influenza, CMV and Epstein-Barr virus.

On this clone itself: The antigen is unknown.

The CDR3 runs 15 residues. Germline V lookup: CDR1 LNHNV, CDR2 YYDKDF (reference sequence). V dropped 0 bases and J dropped 5 bases, with 10 bases sitting between them. The sequence was obtained from a middle-aged woman in good health and CMV-seronegative. Input material: PBMCs. J is TRBJ2-2 and V is TRBV15; D remains unclear. This chain's CDR3 is CATSREVIGTGELFF. CDR3 nucleotides: TGTGCCACCAGCAGAGAAGTGATCGGGACCGGGGAGCTGTTTTTT.